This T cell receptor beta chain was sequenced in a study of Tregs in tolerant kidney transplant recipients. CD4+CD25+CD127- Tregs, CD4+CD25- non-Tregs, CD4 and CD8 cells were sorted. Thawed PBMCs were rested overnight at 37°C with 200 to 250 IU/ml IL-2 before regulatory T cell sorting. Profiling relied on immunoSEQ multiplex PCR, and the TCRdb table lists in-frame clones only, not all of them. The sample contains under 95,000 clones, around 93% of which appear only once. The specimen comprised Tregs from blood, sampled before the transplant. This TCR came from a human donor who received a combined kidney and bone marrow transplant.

The CDR3 nucleotides read TGTGCCAGCAGCTTAGCGGAGAACACTGAAGCTTTCTTT. The encoded protein is CASSLAENTEAFF. The J gene is TRBJ1-1, the V gene TRBV7-8; no reliable D call. The V gene's germline CDR1 is SGHVS and CDR2 FQNEAQ. The V end lost 0 bases, the J end lost 1 base, and 3 bases lay between the germline ends. The CDR3 is made up of 13 amino acids.